The sequence of this TCR beta chain was determined in a study of blood T cell repertoires in COVID-19. Study-wide context: Sites in the United States, Italy and Spain provided acute and convalescent COVID-19 samples. PBMCs, B-cell-depleted T cells, or T cells provided the cDNA or gDNA that made up the material.

The method was immunoSEQ multiplex PCR; TCRdb's version includes in-frame clones alone and lacks a portion of them. The table has just over 150,000 clones, roughly nine tenths seen once; the top ten hold under 2.5%. Sequencing was performed on peripheral blood. This receptor was taken from a woman between 70 and 85 years old with acute or convalescent COVID-19.

The CDR3 sequence is CASRYGVPGELFF. CDR3 DNA sequence: TGTGCCAGTAGATACGGAGTCCCCGGGGAGCTGTTTTTT. This sequence joins TRBV19 and TRBJ2-2, with no clear D. V lost 6 bases to trimming and J lost 6 bases, with 11 bases between them. The CDR3 consists of 13 residues. Germline CDR1 LNHDA, CDR2 SQIVND (reference sequence).